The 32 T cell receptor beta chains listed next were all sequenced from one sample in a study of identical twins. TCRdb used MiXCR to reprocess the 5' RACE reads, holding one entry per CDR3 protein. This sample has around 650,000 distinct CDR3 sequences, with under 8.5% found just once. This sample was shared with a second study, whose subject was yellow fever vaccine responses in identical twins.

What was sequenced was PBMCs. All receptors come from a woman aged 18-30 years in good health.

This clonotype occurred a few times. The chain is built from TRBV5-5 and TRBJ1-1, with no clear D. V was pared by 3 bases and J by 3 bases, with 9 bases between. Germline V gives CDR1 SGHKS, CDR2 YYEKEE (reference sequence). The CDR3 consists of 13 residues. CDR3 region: CASSSGPDTEAFF. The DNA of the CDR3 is TGTGCCAGCAGCTCCGGACCGGACACTGAAGCTTTCTTT.

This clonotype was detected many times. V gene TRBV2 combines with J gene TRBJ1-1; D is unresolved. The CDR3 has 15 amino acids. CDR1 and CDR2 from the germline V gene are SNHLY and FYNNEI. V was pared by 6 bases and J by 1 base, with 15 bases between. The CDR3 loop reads CASRKDGQGNTEAFF. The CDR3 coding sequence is TGTGCCAGCAGAAAGGACGGCCAAGGGAACACTGAAGCTTTCTTT.

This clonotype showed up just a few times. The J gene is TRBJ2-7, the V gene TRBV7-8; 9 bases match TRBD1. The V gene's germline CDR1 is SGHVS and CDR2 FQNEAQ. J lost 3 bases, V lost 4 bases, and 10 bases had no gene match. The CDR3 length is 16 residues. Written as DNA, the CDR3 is TGTGCCAGCAGCTCGCGGGACAGGGATAACGGCTACGAGCAGTACGTC. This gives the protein CASSSRDRDNGYEQYV.

CDR3 amino acids: CSAIGGGGQETQYF. In nucleotides, the CDR3 is TGCAGTGCTATAGGCGGGGGCGGGCAAGAGACCCAGTACTTC. J is TRBJ2-5 and V is TRBV20-1; D perhaps matches TRBD2 (7 bases). V gave up 4 bases and J gave up 2 bases, with 14 bases separating them. From germline, CDR1 is DFQATT and CDR2 SNEGSKA (reference sequence). This CDR3 has 14 amino acids.

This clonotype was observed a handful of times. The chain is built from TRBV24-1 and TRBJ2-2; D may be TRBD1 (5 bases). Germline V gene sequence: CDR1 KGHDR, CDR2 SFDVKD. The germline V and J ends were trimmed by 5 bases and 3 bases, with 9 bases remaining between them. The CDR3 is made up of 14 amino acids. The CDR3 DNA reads TGTGCCACCAGTGGTGCAGGGTACACCGGGGAGCTGTTTTTT. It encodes CATSGAGYTGELFF.

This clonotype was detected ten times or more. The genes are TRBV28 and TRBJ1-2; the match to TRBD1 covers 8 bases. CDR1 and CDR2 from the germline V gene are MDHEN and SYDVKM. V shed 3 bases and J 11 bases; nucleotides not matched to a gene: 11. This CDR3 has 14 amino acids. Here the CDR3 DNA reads TGTGCCAGCAGTTTCGGCCCGGACAGGGCTAAGTACACCTTC. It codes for CASSFGPDRAKYTF.

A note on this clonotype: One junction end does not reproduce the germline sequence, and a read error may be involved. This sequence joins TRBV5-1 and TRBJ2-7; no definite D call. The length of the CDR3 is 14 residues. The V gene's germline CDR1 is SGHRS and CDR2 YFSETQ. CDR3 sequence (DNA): TGCGCCAGCAGCTTGGCCCGAGTGGGGTACGAGCAGAACTTC. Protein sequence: CASSLARVGYEQNF.

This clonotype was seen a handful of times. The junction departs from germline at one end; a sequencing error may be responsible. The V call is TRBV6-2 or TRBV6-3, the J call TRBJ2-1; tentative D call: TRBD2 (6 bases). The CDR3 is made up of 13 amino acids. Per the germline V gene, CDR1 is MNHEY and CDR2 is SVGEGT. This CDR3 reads CASSYRAGSERFF. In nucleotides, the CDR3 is TGTGCCAGCAGTTACAGGGCGGGAAGTGAGCGGTTCTTC.

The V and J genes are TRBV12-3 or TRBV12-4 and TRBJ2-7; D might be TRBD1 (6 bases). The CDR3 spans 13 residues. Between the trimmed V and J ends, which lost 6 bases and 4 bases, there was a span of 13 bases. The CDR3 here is CASRQTGIYEQYF. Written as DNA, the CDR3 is TGTGCCAGCAGGCAAACAGGGATTTACGAGCAGTACTTC.

CDR3 residues: CASSLGTLVGGDNEQFF. The DNA for the CDR3 is TGTGCCAGCAGTTTAGGCACACTAGTGGGTGGGGACAATGAGCAGTTCTTC. V and J are TRBV12-3 or TRBV12-4 and TRBJ2-1, with D possibly TRBD2 on 5 matching bases. The germline V and J ends were trimmed by 1 base and 5 bases, with 18 bases remaining between them. This CDR3 comprises 17 residues.

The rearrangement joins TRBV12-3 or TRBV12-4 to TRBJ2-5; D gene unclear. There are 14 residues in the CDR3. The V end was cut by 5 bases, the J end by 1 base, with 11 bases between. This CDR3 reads CASSGDGSQETQYF. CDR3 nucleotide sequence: TGTGCCAGCAGTGGAGACGGAAGCCAAGAGACCCAGTACTTC.

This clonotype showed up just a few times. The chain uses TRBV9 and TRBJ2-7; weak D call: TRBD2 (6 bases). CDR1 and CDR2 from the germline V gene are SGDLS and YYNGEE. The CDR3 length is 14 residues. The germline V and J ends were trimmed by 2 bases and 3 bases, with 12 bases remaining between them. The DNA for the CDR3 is TGTGCCAGCAGCGTCGGGCGGGACGACTACGAGCAGTACTTC. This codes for CASSVGRDDYEQYF.

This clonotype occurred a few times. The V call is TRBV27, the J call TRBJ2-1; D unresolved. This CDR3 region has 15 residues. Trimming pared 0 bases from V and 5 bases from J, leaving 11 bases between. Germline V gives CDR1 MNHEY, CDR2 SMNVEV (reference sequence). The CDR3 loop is CASSLSRRAHNEQFF. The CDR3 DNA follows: TGTGCCAGCAGTTTATCGAGGAGAGCCCACAATGAGCAGTTCTTC.

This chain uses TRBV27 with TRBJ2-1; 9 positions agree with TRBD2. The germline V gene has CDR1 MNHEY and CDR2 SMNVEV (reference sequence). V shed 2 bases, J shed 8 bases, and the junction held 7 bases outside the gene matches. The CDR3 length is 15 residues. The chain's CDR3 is CASSLKAGGGYEQFF. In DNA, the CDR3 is TGTGCCAGCAGTTTAAAGGCGGGAGGGGGGTATGAGCAGTTCTTC.

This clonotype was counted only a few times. The CDR3 reads CASSKGTASYEQYV. The CDR3 region has the DNA TGTGCCAGCAGCAAAGGGACTGCATCCTACGAGCAGTACGTC. The rearrangement uses TRBV21-1 and TRBJ2-7; no DNA check was done on the table's D call, TRBD2. TRBV21-1 is designated a pseudogene. The CDR3 extends over 14 amino acids.

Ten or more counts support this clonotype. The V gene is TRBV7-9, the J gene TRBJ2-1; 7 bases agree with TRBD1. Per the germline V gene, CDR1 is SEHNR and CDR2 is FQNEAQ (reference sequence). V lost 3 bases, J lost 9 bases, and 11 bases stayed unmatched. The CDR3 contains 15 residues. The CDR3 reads CASSFWQGEKFEQFF. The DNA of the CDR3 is TGTGCCAGCAGCTTTTGGCAGGGGGAAAAGTTTGAGCAGTTCTTC. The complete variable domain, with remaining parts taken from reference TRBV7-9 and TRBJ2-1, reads DTGVSQNPRHKITKRGQNVTFRCDPISEHNRLYWYRQTLGQGPEFLTYFQNEAQLEKSRLLSDRFSAERPKGSFSTLEIQRTEQGDSAMYLCASSFWQGEKFEQFFGPGTRLTVL.

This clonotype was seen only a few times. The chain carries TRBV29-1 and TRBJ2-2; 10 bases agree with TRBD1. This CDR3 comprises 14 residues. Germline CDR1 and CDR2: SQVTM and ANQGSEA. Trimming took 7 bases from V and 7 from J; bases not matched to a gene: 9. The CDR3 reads CSGAGTGAGGELFF. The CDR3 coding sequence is TGCAGCGGTGCCGGGACAGGGGCCGGCGGGGAGCTGTTTTTT.

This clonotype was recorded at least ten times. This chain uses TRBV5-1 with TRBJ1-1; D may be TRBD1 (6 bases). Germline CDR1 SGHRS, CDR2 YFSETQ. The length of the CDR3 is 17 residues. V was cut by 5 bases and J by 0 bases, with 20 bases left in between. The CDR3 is CASRTGQLPSMNTEAFF. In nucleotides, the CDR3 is TGCGCCAGCAGGACCGGACAGCTGCCATCGATGAACACTGAAGCTTTCTTT. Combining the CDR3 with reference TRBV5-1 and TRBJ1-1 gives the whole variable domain KAGVTQTPRYLIKTRGQQVTLSCSPISGHRSVSWYQQTPGQGLQFLFEYFSETQRNKGNFPGRFSGRQFSNSRSEMNVSTLELGDSALYLCASRTGQLPSMNTEAFFGQGTRLTVV.

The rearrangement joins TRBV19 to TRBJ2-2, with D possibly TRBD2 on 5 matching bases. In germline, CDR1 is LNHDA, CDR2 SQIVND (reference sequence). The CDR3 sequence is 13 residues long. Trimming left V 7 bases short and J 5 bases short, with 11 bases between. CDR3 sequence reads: CASIKRVTGELFF. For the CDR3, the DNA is TGTGCCAGTATCAAGAGGGTTACCGGGGAGCTGTTTTTT.

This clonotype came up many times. CDR3: CATGQASYEQYF. Written as DNA, the CDR3 is TGTGCCACCGGACAGGCGTCCTACGAGCAGTACTTC. The chain recombines TRBV5-5 with TRBJ2-7; TRBD1 aligns across 7 bases. Germline V gives CDR1 SGHKS, CDR2 YYEKEE (reference sequence). The CDR3 spans 12 residues. The V segment lost 9 bases and the J segment 1 base; nucleotides outside the gene matches: 4.

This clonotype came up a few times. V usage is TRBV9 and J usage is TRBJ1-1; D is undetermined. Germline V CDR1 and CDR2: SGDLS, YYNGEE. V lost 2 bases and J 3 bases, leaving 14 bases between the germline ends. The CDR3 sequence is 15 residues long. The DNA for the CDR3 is TGTGCCAGCAGCGTCTACGGCGCCGGGGACACTGAAGCTTTCTTT. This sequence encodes CASSVYGAGDTEAFF. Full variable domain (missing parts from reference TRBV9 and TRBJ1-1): DSGVTQTPKHLITATGQRVTLRCSPRSGDLSVYWYQQSLDQGLQFLIQYYNGEERAKGNILERFSAQQFPDLHSELNLSSLELGDSALYFCASSVYGAGDTEAFFGQGTRLTVV.

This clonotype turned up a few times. This CDR3 reads CASSLDRDRAGGMNTEAFF. Here the CDR3 DNA reads TGCGCCAGCAGCTTGGACAGGGACAGAGCGGGCGGGATGAACACTGAAGCTTTCTTT. This chain uses TRBV5-1 with TRBJ1-1; TRBD1 agrees at 7 bases. V gave up 0 bases and J gave up 0 bases; unmatched junction bases: 14. The length of the CDR3 is 19 residues. Germline lookup yields CDR1 SGHRS and CDR2 YFSETQ.

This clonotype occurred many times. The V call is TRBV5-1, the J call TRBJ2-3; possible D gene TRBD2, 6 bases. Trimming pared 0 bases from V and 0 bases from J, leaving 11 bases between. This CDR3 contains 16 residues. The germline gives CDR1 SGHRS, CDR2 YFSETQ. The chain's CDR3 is CASSLEPGVSTDTQYF. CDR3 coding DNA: TGCGCCAGCAGCTTGGAACCGGGAGTAAGCACAGATACGCAGTATTTT. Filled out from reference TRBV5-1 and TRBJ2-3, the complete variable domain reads KAGVTQTPRYLIKTRGQQVTLSCSPISGHRSVSWYQQTPGQGLQFLFEYFSETQRNKGNFPGRFSGRQFSNSRSEMNVSTLELGDSALYLCASSLEPGVSTDTQYFGPGTRLTVL.

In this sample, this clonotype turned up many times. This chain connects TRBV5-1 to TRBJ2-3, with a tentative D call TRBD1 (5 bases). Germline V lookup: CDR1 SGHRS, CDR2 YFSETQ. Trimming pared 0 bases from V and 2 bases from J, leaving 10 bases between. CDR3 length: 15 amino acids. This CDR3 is CASSLAGRDTDTQYF. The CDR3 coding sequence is TGCGCCAGCAGCTTGGCGGGCAGGGACACAGATACGCAGTATTTT.

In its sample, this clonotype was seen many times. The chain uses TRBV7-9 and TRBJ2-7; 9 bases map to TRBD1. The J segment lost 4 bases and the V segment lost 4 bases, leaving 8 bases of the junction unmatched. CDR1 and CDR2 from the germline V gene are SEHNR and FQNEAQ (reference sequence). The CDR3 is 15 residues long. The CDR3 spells CASSSRTGEIYEQYF. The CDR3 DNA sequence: TGTGCCAGCAGCTCCCGGACAGGGGAAATTTACGAGCAGTACTTC.

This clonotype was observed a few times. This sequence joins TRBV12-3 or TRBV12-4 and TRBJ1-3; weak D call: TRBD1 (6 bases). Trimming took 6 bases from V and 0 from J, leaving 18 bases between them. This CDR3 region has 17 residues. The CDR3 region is CASSKFGQPLSGNTIYF. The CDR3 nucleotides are TGTGCCAGCAGCAAATTTGGACAGCCCCTCTCTGGAAACACCATATATTTT.

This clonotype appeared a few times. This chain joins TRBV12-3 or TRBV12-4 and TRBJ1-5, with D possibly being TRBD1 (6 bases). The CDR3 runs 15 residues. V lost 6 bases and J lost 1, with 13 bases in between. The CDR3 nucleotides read TGTGCCAGCAGCCCACCGGGACACAGCAATCAGCCCCAGCATTTT. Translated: CASSPPGHSNQPQHF.

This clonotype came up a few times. The chain's CDR3 is CSARSSGEGKNIQYF. The CDR3 nucleotides read TGCAGTGCCCGCTCCTCGGGGGAGGGCAAAAACATTCAGTACTTC. The chain carries TRBV20-1 and TRBJ2-4, with 7 nucleotides matching TRBD2. V trimming: 6 bases; J trimming: 3 bases; junction bases outside the gene matches: 11. The CDR3 consists of 15 residues. Germline values: CDR1 DFQATT, CDR2 SNEGSKA (reference sequence).

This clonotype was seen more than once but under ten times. The CDR3 DNA follows: TGTGCCAGCAGCTTAGCTCGGGACAGAACCTACGAGCAGTACTTC. This sequence encodes CASSLARDRTYEQYF. This rearrangement joins TRBV7-9 to TRBJ2-7; 7 bases are a match to TRBD1. Germline V gives CDR1 SEHNR, CDR2 FQNEAQ (reference sequence). Germline trimming cut 0 bases from V and 2 bases from J; bases unmatched to any gene: 4. The CDR3 is made up of 15 amino acids.

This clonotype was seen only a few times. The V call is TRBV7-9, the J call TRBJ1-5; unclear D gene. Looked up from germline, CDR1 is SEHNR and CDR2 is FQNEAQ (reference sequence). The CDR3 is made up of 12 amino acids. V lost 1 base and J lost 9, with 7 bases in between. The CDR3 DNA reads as TGTGCCAGCAGCTTAGGGGAATTGCCCCAGCATTTT. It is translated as CASSLGELPQHF. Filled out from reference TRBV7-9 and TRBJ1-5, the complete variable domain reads DTGVSQNPRHKITKRGQNVTFRCDPISEHNRLYWYRQTLGQGPEFLTYFQNEAQLEKSRLLSDRFSAERPKGSFSTLEIQRTEQGDSAMYLCASSLGELPQHFGDGTRLSIL.

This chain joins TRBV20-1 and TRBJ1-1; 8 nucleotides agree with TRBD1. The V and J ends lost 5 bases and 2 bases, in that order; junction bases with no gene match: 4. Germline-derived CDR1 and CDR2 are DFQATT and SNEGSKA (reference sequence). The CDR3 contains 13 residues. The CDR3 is CSAGTGLNTEAFF. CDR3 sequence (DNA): TGCAGTGCTGGGACAGGTTTAAACACTGAAGCTTTCTTT.

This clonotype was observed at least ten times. As DNA, the CDR3 is TGTGCCAGCAGTTACTCCTTGGGGGCTTCAAGCAATCAGCCCCAGCATTTT. It codes for CASSYSLGASSNQPQHF. The V and J genes are TRBV6-5 and TRBJ1-5; maybe TRBD1 (6 bases). CDR1 and CDR2 (germline): MNHEY, SVGAGI. Trimming left V 0 bases short and J 1 base short, with 13 bases between. The CDR3 is 17 residues long.